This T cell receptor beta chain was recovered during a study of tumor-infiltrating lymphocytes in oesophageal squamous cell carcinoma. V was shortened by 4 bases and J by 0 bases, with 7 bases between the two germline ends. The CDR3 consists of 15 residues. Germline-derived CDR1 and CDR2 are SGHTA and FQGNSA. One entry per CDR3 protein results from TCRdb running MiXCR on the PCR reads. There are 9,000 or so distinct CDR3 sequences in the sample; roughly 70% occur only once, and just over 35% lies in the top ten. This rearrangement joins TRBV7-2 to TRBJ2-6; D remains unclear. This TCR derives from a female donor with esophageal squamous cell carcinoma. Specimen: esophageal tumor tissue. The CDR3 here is CASSYRNSGANVLTF. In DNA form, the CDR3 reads TGTGCCAGCAGCTATAGAAACTCTGGGGCCAACGTCCTGACTTTC.